This entry lists 20 T cell receptor beta chains sequenced from one sample in a study of T cells in Graves' hyperthyroidism and ophthalmopathy. Amplification of TCR beta CDR3 regions used RNA as the template. The TCR CDR3 was amplified in a first-round RT-PCR using the HTBI primer set. In TCRdb, the multiplex PCR reads were re-called with MiXCR into one record per CDR3 protein. The sample holds around 350,000 distinct CDR3 sequences, roughly 15% seen once. Sequenced sample: blood. Receptors were obtained from a woman between 25 and 40 years old with Graves' ophthalmopathy.

This clonotype was observed many times. The chain recombines TRBV2 with TRBJ2-5; D is ambiguous. Trimming took 8 bases from V and 4 from J, leaving 11 bases between them. The V gene's germline CDR1 is SNHLY and CDR2 FYNNEI. The CDR3 sequence is 12 residues long. CDR3 coding DNA: TGTGCCAGCGTCGAGACACGAGAGACCCAGTACTTC. Translating gives CASVETRETQYF.

The table lists this clonotype with a count of one. This clone may be a read error of a much larger clone one base away. V gene TRBV7-7 combines with J gene TRBJ2-1; D gene unclear. The CDR3 length is 14 residues. Per germline, CDR1 SSHAT and CDR2 FNYEAQ (reference sequence). The CDR3 DNA follows: TGTGCTAACAGCTTAGAGTCAGGTTCTAATGAGCAGTTCTTC. Amino acids: CANSLESGSNEQFF.

This clonotype was detected ten times or more. This chain connects TRBV29-1 to TRBJ1-1; TRBD1 matches at 9 bases. This CDR3 region has 13 residues. The germline gives CDR1 SQVTM, CDR2 ANQGSEA. V shed 7 bases, J shed 1 base, and the junction held 4 bases outside the gene matches. The CDR3 DNA follows: TGCAGCGGCCGGGGACAGGGGAACACTGAAGCTTTCTTT. Its protein product is CSGRGQGNTEAFF.

This clonotype was picked up many times. The CDR3 DNA follows: TGTGCCAGCATCCCTAGCGGGGGGAACACCGGGGAGCTGTTTTTT. Translated, it gives CASIPSGGNTGELFF. The chain links TRBV6-2 or TRBV6-3 to TRBJ2-2; 10 bases are shared with TRBD2. This CDR3 contains 15 residues. V was pared by 7 bases and J by 1 base, with 3 bases of the junction left unmatched. In germline, CDR1 is MNHEY, CDR2 SVGEGT.

As for this clonotype: This may be a read error: a much more frequent sequence differs by one nucleotide. This chain joins TRBV6-5 and TRBJ1-2; 7 nucleotides align to TRBD1. The CDR3 length is 17 residues. Germline V gene lookup returns CDR1 MNHEY and CDR2 SVGAGI. CDR3 loop: CASSHSPPATGDRGYTF. The CDR3 bases are TGTGCCAGCAGTCACTCCCCCCCCGCAACAGGGGACCGCGGCTACACCTTC.

The chain uses TRBV27 and TRBJ2-5; 8 nucleotides match TRBD1. The germline gives CDR1 MNHEY, CDR2 SMNVEV (reference sequence). V lost 10 bases to trimming and J lost 5 bases; unmatched junction nucleotides: 9. This CDR3 spans 13 amino acids. CDR3 nucleotide sequence: TGTGCCATTTCTCCCAGGGGGCCGGAGACCCAGTACTTC. This gives the protein CAISPRGPETQYF.

This clonotype has ten or more counts. The rearrangement uses TRBV3-1 and TRBJ2-5; D is undetermined. Germline loops: CDR1 LGHDT, CDR2 YNNKEL (reference sequence). Trimming removed 0 bases from V and 7 bases from J, with 15 bases in between. The length of the CDR3 is 15 residues. CDR3 in amino acids: CASSQEGQSLWTQYF. The CDR3 bases are TGTGCCAGCAGCCAAGAAGGCCAGAGCCTGTGGACCCAGTACTTC.

V usage is TRBV19 and J usage is TRBJ1-2, with 7 positions matching TRBD1. V shed 3 bases, J shed 5 bases, and the junction held 6 bases outside the gene matches. CDR3 size: 14 residues. Looked up from germline, CDR1 is LNHDA and CDR2 is SQIVND (reference sequence). The CDR3 protein is CASSIGTALYGYTF. The CDR3 nucleotides are TGTGCCAGTAGTATTGGGACAGCCCTTTATGGCTACACCTTC.

This clonotype was picked up many times. This chain connects TRBV29-1 to TRBJ1-1; weak D call: TRBD1 (6 bases). In germline, CDR1 is SQVTM, CDR2 ANQGSEA. The CDR3 extends over 20 amino acids. Trimming took off 4 bases at V and 0 bases at J, with 30 bases between the two ends. The CDR3 nucleotides read TGCAGCGTTGCTCCTCTCGGAGTCGGTAGGGGGAAAGGATTGAACACTGAAGCTTTCTTT. Translation gives CSVAPLGVGRGKGLNTEAFF. Using reference TRBV29-1 and TRBJ1-1 for the parts outside the CDR3, the full variable domain is SAVISQKPSRDICQRGTSLTIQCQVDSQVTMMFWYRQQPGQSLTLIATANQGSEATYESGFVIDKFPISRPNLTFSTLTVSNMSPEDSSIYLCSVAPLGVGRGKGLNTEAFFGQGTRLTVV.

This clonotype showed up many times. CDR3 residues: CASSPDRARETQYF. As DNA, the CDR3 is TGTGCCAGCAGCCCAGACAGGGCCAGAGAGACCCAGTACTTC. The chain links TRBV11-2 to TRBJ2-5; TRBD1 agrees at 7 bases. The ends lost 5 bases at V and 4 bases at J; junction bases unmatched: 7. This CDR3 has 14 residues. Germline-derived CDR1 and CDR2 are SGHAT and FQNNGV.

This clonotype showed up many times. The V gene is TRBV7-6, the J gene TRBJ2-5; unclear D gene. Trimming shortened V by 5 bases and J by 5 bases, and 21 bases separated the two germline ends. CDR3 size: 16 residues. Germline CDR1 is SGHVS and CDR2 is FNYEAQ. Here the CDR3 DNA reads TGTGCCAGCAGCCTCCCTGACATACCTTTGCGGGAGACCCAGTACTTC. Its translation: CASSLPDIPLRETQYF. Together with reference TRBV7-6 and TRBJ2-5, the CDR3 gives the full variable domain: GAGVSQSPRYKVTKRGQDVALRCDPISGHVSLYWYRQALGQGPEFLTYFNYEAQQDKSGLPNDRFSAERPEGSISTLTIQRTEQRDSAMYRCASSLPDIPLRETQYFGPGTRLLVL.

This clonotype was detected only a few times. The chain has TRBV14 and TRBJ2-7; 7 nucleotides align to TRBD1. The J segment lost 2 bases and the V segment lost 2 bases, leaving 12 bases of the junction unmatched. The CDR3 has 17 amino acids. Germline V gives CDR1 SGHDN, CDR2 FVKESK. This CDR3 reads CASSQLGTAQKAYEQYF. The CDR3 nucleotides read TGTGCCAGCAGCCAACTCGGGACAGCACAAAAAGCCTACGAGCAGTACTTC.

This clonotype was counted only a few times. The chain joins TRBV4-2 to TRBJ2-7, with 8 bases fitting TRBD2. Germline V gene lookup returns CDR1 LGHNA and CDR2 YNFKEQ. This CDR3 spans 16 amino acids. V dropped 0 bases and J dropped 3; count of bases not matched to a gene: 7. The CDR3 DNA reads as TGTGCCAGCAGCCAAGAGGGGAGCGGGGGTCACTACGAGCAGTACTTC. Protein sequence: CASSQEGSGGHYEQYF.

In nucleotides, the CDR3 is TGCGCCAGCAGAGAAGGGACCATGGCTGGGGCCAACGTCCTGACTTTC. Translated: CASREGTMAGANVLTF. The genes are TRBV5-1 and TRBJ2-6; D might be TRBD1 or TRBD2, each matching 5 bases. The germline V gene encodes CDR1 SGHRS and CDR2 YFSETQ. Trimming cost V 5 bases and J 2 bases, with 14 bases left between them. The CDR3 has 16 residues.

The gene calls are TRBV30 and TRBJ2-2; D remains unclear. The length of the CDR3 is 12 residues. CDR1 and CDR2 from the germline V gene are GTSNPN and SVGIG (reference sequence). The V end lost 3 bases, the J end lost 3 bases, and 5 bases lay between the germline ends. Written as DNA, the CDR3 is TGTGCCTGGAGAGGTGACACCGGGGAGCTGTTTTTT. It translates to CAWRGDTGELFF.

A remark on this clonotype: A much larger clone differs from this one at a single base, so this may be a read error. This rearrangement joins TRBV5-1 to TRBJ2-3; D is tentatively TRBD1 or TRBD2 (5 bases each). The germline V gene has CDR1 SGHRS and CDR2 YFSETQ. This CDR3 is 17 amino acids long. The CDR3, as DNA: TGTGCCAGCACCCACGGTTGGGGACGCAGGGAGACAGATACGCAGTATTTT. It yields the protein CASTHGWGRRETDTQYF.

This chain connects TRBV4-1 to TRBJ1-1, with unresolved D. The CDR3 has 14 amino acids. Germline V lookup: CDR1 MGHRA, CDR2 YSYEKL. V dropped 1 base and J dropped 5 bases, with 11 bases sitting between them. CDR3 region: CASSQVSGVTEAFF. CDR3 nucleotides: TGCGCCAGCAGCCAAGTATCCGGGGTGACTGAAGCTTTCTTT.

This clonotype was observed at least ten times. The chain uses TRBV12-3 or TRBV12-4 and TRBJ1-2; weak D call: TRBD1 (6 bases). This CDR3 region has 15 residues. V was pared by 10 bases and J by 2 bases, with 20 bases between. CDR3 nucleotide sequence: TGTGCCATCGATTCAATGAGGGGGATCAACTATGGCTACACCTTC. The encoded protein is CAIDSMRGINYGYTF.

There are many counts of this clonotype. V and J are TRBV20-1 and TRBJ1-1, with a possible D match to TRBD1 (6 bases). The CDR3 has 13 amino acids. CDR1 and CDR2 (germline): DFQATT, SNEGSKA (reference sequence). V dropped 2 bases and J dropped 4 bases, with 11 bases sitting between them. CDR3 sequence reads: CSARNRVGTEAFF. For the CDR3, the DNA is TGCAGTGCTAGAAACAGGGTTGGCACTGAAGCTTTCTTT.

Many counts were recorded for this clonotype. The rearrangement uses TRBV18 and TRBJ2-1, with 7 nucleotides matching TRBD2. The CDR3 has 14 residues. With V trimmed by 2 bases and J by 6 bases, 4 bases remained unmatched. Germline V gives CDR1 KGHSH, CDR2 LQKENI. CDR3 amino acids: CASSPSTSVNEQFF. In DNA, the CDR3 is TGTGCCAGCTCACCAAGTACTAGCGTCAATGAGCAGTTCTTC.